This entry lists 8 T cell receptor beta chains sequenced from one sample in a study of cytomegalovirus exposure and HLA in healthy donors. Using immunoSEQ multiplex PCR, the repertoire was profiled, and TCRdb retains in-frame clones only, with some absent. The repertoire has about 240,000 clones, 70% to 90% of them found once; the top ten carry 0.95% to 1.5%. Sequencing was performed on PBMCs. These receptor sequences come from a woman aged 25 to 39 in good health and CMV-seropositive.

The chain uses TRBV11-3 and TRBJ2-7, with a tentative D call TRBD1 (6 bases). V was pared by 5 bases and J by 2 bases, with 10 bases between. Germline V gene data show CDR1 as SGHNT and CDR2 as YENEEA. The CDR3 spans 13 residues. In DNA, the CDR3 is TGTGCCAGCAGCATGGACAGTACCTACGAGCAGTACTTC. Protein sequence: CASSMDSTYEQYF.

The J gene is TRBJ1-2, the V gene TRBV29-1; no firm D call. Per germline, CDR1 SQVTM and CDR2 ANQGSEA. The CDR3 spans 14 residues. Trimming removed 3 bases from V and 4 bases from J, with 15 bases in between. CDR3 loop: CSVDRDQGSYGYTF. The CDR3 nucleotides are TGCAGCGTTGATCGAGACCAAGGGAGCTATGGCTACACCTTC.

The rearrangement links TRBV29-1 to TRBJ1-4, with TRBD1 identical over 7 bases. This CDR3 has 15 residues. The germline V gene encodes CDR1 SQVTM and CDR2 ANQGSEA. Germline trimming cut 6 bases from V and 3 bases from J; bases unmatched to any gene: 10. CDR3 region: CSVTGGQGANEKLFF. The CDR3 nucleotides read TGCAGCGTAACCGGTGGGCAGGGGGCTAATGAAAAACTGTTTTTT.

This chain uses TRBV4-2 with TRBJ1-1, with D hard to call. The CDR3 has 15 residues. The V and J ends lost 4 bases and 2 bases respectively, with 14 bases between them. Germline V gene sequence: CDR1 LGHNA, CDR2 YNFKEQ. The CDR3, as DNA: TGTGCCAGCAGCCCCCTCCCGGGGTCAAACACTGAAGCTTTCTTT. It is translated as CASSPLPGSNTEAFF.

The J gene is TRBJ2-7, the V gene TRBV19, with D possibly matching TRBD2 (7 bases). The germline V gene encodes CDR1 LNHDA and CDR2 SQIVND (reference sequence). Trimming took off 4 bases at V and 5 bases at J, with 15 bases between the two ends. CDR3 size: 14 residues. Written as DNA, the CDR3 is TGTGCCAGTAGTAAAGGGGGGGCCTTCGACGAGCAGTACTTC. Protein product: CASSKGGAFDEQYF.

The chain has TRBV6-5 and TRBJ2-1, with no clear D. Trimming pared 0 bases from V and 3 bases from J, leaving 6 bases between. The CDR3 has 14 amino acids. Germline V gives CDR1 MNHEY, CDR2 SVGAGI. The CDR3 is CASSYSSVYNEQFF. CDR3 nucleotide sequence: TGTGCCAGCAGTTACTCGAGCGTCTACAATGAGCAGTTCTTC.

The chain recombines TRBV7-9 with TRBJ2-5, with a weak D call TRBD2 (6 bases). Looked up from germline, CDR1 is SEHNR and CDR2 is FQNEAQ (reference sequence). The V end was cut by 4 bases, the J end by 3 bases, with 15 bases between. The CDR3 has 15 residues. CDR3 in amino acids: CASSYGRLGEETQYF. CDR3 DNA: TGTGCCAGCAGCTATGGGAGGCTTGGAGAAGAGACCCAGTACTTC. Full variable domain (rest looked up from reference TRBV7-9 and TRBJ2-5): DTGVSQNPRHKITKRGQNVTFRCDPISEHNRLYWYRQTLGQGPEFLTYFQNEAQLEKSRLLSDRFSAERPKGSFSTLEIQRTEQGDSAMYLCASSYGRLGEETQYFGPGTRLLVL.

This sequence joins TRBV19 and TRBJ1-1; the match to TRBD1 covers 8 bases. The CDR3 contains 14 residues. Germline V gene data show CDR1 as LNHDA and CDR2 as SQIVND (reference sequence). V was pared by 5 bases and J by 2 bases, with 4 bases of the junction left unmatched. The CDR3 region is CASSQTGANTEAFF. The CDR3, as DNA: TGTGCCAGTAGTCAGACAGGGGCCAACACTGAAGCTTTCTTT.